Reported below is one T cell receptor (beta chain). This entry comes from a study of blood T cell repertoires in COVID-19. The wider study: PBMCs, B-cell-depleted T cells, or T cells were the source of the cDNA or gDNA that made up the material.

Patients of the Seattle cohort, enrolled during active infection, were followed longitudinally. Authors' data handling: Counts of nucleated cells, estimated from reference gene primer amplification, were obtained. Produced via immunoSEQ multiplex PCR; TCRdb's table is partial and in-frame only. V, J and clone size are those of that table, while D and trimming were read from the DNA. This table holds approximately 200,000 clones, about 83% found once. The germline V and J ends were trimmed by 6 bases and 2 bases, with 18 bases remaining between them. The germline gives CDR1 MGHDK, CDR2 SYGVNS. The CDR3 length is 16 residues.

The receptor was derived from a person between 65 and 80 years old with COVID-19, enrolled during active disease. This sequence joins TRBV25-1 and TRBJ2-3; D remains ambiguous. Sequencing used peripheral blood. DNA of the CDR3: TGTGCCAGCAGCGCCGATCTACCGGGTCCCACAGATACGCAGTATTTT. Protein: CASSADLPGPTDTQYF.